Below are 10 T cell receptor beta chains sequenced from a single sample in a study of post-analysis software for immune sequencing data. General study results and limits: Controls had lower frequencies than patients of about 5 TRBV segments, which included TRBV5-6, TRBV5-1 and TRBV20-1.

TCR beta libraries were prepared from cDNA with unique molecular identifiers. Each CDR3 protein gets one entry after TCRdb re-called the PCR reads with MiXCR. The table shows approximately 730,000 distinct CDR3 sequences, with 30% occurring only once. The antigens for these receptors are not known. Sequenced input: blood. The source of these receptors is a girl under 18 with multiple sclerosis.

This clonotype was recorded many times. The V gene is TRBV7-2, the J gene TRBJ2-4, with a possible D match to TRBD2 (6 bases). V was pared by 3 bases and J by 5 bases, with 8 bases between. The CDR3 runs to 13 residues. Germline CDR1 is SGHTA and CDR2 is FQGNSA. CDR3 coding DNA: TGTGCCAGCAGCTTTACGGGGGAAAACATTCAGTACTTC. Translation gives CASSFTGENIQYF.

J is TRBJ1-3 and V is TRBV6-5, with D unclear. The ends were cut back, 1 base at V and 6 bases at J, with 1 base in the middle. The CDR3 has 11 residues. Germline V gene lookup returns CDR1 MNHEY and CDR2 SVGAGI. The CDR3 spells CASSYLNTIYF. For the CDR3, the DNA is TGTGCCAGCAGTTACTTAAACACCATATATTTT.

The chain has TRBV6-2 or TRBV6-3 and TRBJ2-6; the D is unclear. Per the germline V gene, CDR1 is MNHEY and CDR2 is SVGEGT. V was clipped by 8 bases and J by 0 bases, with 14 bases between them. The CDR3 consists of 16 residues. The CDR3 reads CASWVGPHSGANVLTF. For the CDR3, the DNA is TGTGCCAGCTGGGTAGGGCCCCACTCTGGGGCCAACGTCCTGACTTTC.

This clonotype was seen a few times. The chain recombines TRBV29-1 with TRBJ2-5; 8 bases match TRBD2. The CDR3 covers 13 residues. Trimming took 3 bases from V and 10 from J; bases not matched to a gene: 10. Germline CDR1 SQVTM, CDR2 ANQGSEA. DNA for the CDR3: TGCAGCGTTGATAACCGTGCGGGGGGTGTCCAGTACTTC. Encoded protein: CSVDNRAGGVQYF. The full variable domain, with the rest looked up from reference TRBV29-1 and TRBJ2-5, is SAVISQKPSRDICQRGTSLTIQCQVDSQVTMMFWYRQQPGQSLTLIATANQGSEATYESGFVIDKFPISRPNLTFSTLTVSNMSPEDSSIYLCSVDNRAGGVQYFGPGTRLLVL.

The chain employs TRBV29-1 and TRBJ1-3; D perhaps matches TRBD1 (6 bases). There are 14 residues in the CDR3. The V gene's germline CDR1 is SQVTM and CDR2 ANQGSEA. V lost 7 bases, J lost 0 bases, and 13 bases lay in between. CDR3 DNA sequence: TGCAGCGCCGGGGGCTTGGGCTCTGGAAACACCATATATTTT. The encoded protein is CSAGGLGSGNTIYF. Full variable domain (rest looked up from reference TRBV29-1 and TRBJ1-3): SAVISQKPSRDICQRGTSLTIQCQVDSQVTMMFWYRQQPGQSLTLIATANQGSEATYESGFVIDKFPISRPNLTFSTLTVSNMSPEDSSIYLCSAGGLGSGNTIYFGEGSWLTVV.

The chain combines TRBV20-1 with TRBJ2-6; D gene ambiguous. There are 13 residues in the CDR3. The V end lost 6 bases, the J end lost 4 bases, and 10 bases lay between the germline ends. The germline V gene has CDR1 DFQATT and CDR2 SNEGSKA (reference sequence). The CDR3 here is CSALLTGANVLTF. The CDR3 DNA reads TGCAGTGCGCTCCTGACGGGGGCCAACGTCCTGACTTTC.

CDR3 protein: CSVGAYSGNTIYF. The CDR3, as DNA: TGCAGCGTGGGGGCCTACTCTGGAAACACCATATATTTT. The chain uses TRBV29-1 and TRBJ1-3, with D possibly TRBD1 on 6 matching bases. CDR1 is SQVTM, CDR2 ANQGSEA, per germline. This CDR3 spans 13 amino acids. V was shortened by 6 bases and J by 0 bases, with 9 bases between the two germline ends. Full variable domain (rest looked up from reference TRBV29-1 and TRBJ1-3): SAVISQKPSRDICQRGTSLTIQCQVDSQVTMMFWYRQQPGQSLTLIATANQGSEATYESGFVIDKFPISRPNLTFSTLTVSNMSPEDSSIYLCSVGAYSGNTIYFGEGSWLTVV.

V usage is TRBV5-1 and J usage is TRBJ2-6; 7 nucleotides align to TRBD1. V was clipped by 7 bases and J by 0 bases; unmatched bases: 10. The CDR3 runs to 17 residues. CDR1 is SGHRS and CDR2 is YFSETQ in the germline V gene. The CDR3 sequence is CASGKDRRFSGANVLTF. The CDR3, as DNA: TGCGCCAGCGGGAAGGACAGGCGGTTCTCTGGGGCCAACGTCCTGACTTTC. Full variable domain (outside the CDR3, taken from reference TRBV5-1 and TRBJ2-6): KAGVTQTPRYLIKTRGQQVTLSCSPISGHRSVSWYQQTPGQGLQFLFEYFSETQRNKGNFPGRFSGRQFSNSRSEMNVSTLELGDSALYLCASGKDRRFSGANVLTFGAGSRLTVL.

This clonotype was recorded at least ten times. The chain links TRBV9 to TRBJ2-7; 14 positions match TRBD2. The length of the CDR3 is 15 residues. The V segment lost 3 bases and the J segment 5 bases; nucleotides outside the gene matches: 4. The germline V gene has CDR1 SGDLS and CDR2 YYNGEE. CDR3 region: CASSETSGRVDEQYF. Here the CDR3 DNA reads TGTGCCAGCAGCGAGACTAGCGGGAGGGTCGACGAGCAGTACTTC.

This clonotype was found once. The V gene is TRBV4-1, the J gene TRBJ1-3; no clear D gene. The CDR3 runs to 16 residues. CDR1 is MGHRA and CDR2 is YSYEKL in the germline V gene. V gave up 1 base and J gave up 4 bases, with 14 bases separating them. Here the CDR3 DNA reads TGCGCCAGCAGCCAAGCCCGAGTCTACTCCGGAAACACCATATATTTT. It is translated as CASSQARVYSGNTIYF.